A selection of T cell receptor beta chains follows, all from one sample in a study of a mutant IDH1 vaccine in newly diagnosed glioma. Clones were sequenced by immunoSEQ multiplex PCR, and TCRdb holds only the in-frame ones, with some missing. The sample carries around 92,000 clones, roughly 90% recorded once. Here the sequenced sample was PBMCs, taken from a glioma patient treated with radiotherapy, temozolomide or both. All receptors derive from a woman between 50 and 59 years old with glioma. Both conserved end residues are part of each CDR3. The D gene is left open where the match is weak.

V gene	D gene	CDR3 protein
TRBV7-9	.	CASSLRGSQAGELFF
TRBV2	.	CASGDRSSYNEQFF
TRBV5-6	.	CASSLRSGYEQYF
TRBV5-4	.	CASSSRGRELYEQYF
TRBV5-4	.	CASSLNPYEQYF
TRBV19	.	CASSPSTVPQETQYF
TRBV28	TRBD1	CASLVGTGSVYGYTF
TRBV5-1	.	CASRLPQDTDTQYF
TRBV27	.	CASSRAGNQPQHF
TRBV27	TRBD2	CASSMTSGNIQYF
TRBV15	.	CATSREATRLTVSGNTIYF
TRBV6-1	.	CASRTTGNTIYF
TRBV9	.	CASSKGYSNQPQHF
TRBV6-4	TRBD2	CASIPSGRAKPYNEQFF
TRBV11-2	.	CASSLGPASYNEQFF
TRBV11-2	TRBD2	CASSSRGIAGGNIQYF
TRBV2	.	CASSEYLDTEAFF
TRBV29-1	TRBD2	CSGETSGSYNEQFF
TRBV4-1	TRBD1	CASSQARDRVGQPQHF
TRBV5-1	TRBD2	CASIRASGSHEQFF
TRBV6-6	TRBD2	CASSYGLAGVTQYF
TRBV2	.	CASSEREEGEQYF
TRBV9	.	CASSVGSANVLTF
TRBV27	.	CASGKNIQYF
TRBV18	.	CASSVPGSQINNEQFF
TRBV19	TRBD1	CASSGRDRPTGELFF
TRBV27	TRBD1	CASRDTGQGGGYTF
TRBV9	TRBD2	CASSVAGGPYEQYF
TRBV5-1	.	CASSLASATYNEQFF
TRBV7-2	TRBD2	CASSLTTSGKETQYF
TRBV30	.	CACRDTVRALHF
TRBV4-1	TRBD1	CASSPGTGVRQPQHF
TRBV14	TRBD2	CASSHLFGGLGEDTQYF
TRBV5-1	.	CASSFDWNNEQFF
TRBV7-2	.	CASSLSGGVLLYGYTF
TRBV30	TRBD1	CAWRQTGVETQYF
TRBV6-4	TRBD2	CASSDSPIAGGPRDEQFF
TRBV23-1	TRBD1	CASTYGGAGGPYEQYF
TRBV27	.	CASSLRQGSHLGRAFF
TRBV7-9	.	CASSSLRKVYGYTF
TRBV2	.	CASSELEDLYGYTF
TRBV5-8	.	CASSLGDTSGQETQYF
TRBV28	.	CASSPGDPSYEQYF
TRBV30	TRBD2	CAWSVREGLEQYF
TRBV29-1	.	CSVEDKSNYGYTF
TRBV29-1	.	CSALLAGVRGYTF
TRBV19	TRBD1	CASSSPGQGASF
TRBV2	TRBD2	CASSGVAGGLFDEQFF
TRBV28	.	CASSFVVSTGELFF